This T cell receptor (beta chain) was captured in a study of blood T cell repertoires in COVID-19. Whole-study context: Researchers got acute and convalescent COVID-19 samples from the United States, Italy and Spain.

Per the authors' pipeline: Estimates of nucleated cell counts were drawn from the amplification of reference gene primers. Profiling relied on immunoSEQ multiplex PCR, and the TCRdb table lists in-frame clones only, not all of them. V, J and clone size are those of that table, while D and trimming were read from the DNA. The data contain approximately 210,000 clones, around 89% of them singletons. This clone was counted between two and nine times. Sequenced sample: peripheral blood. The source is a woman aged 40 to 55 with acute or convalescent COVID-19.

The CDR3 DNA reads TGTGCCAGCAGGTCGGGACAGGGAGGTGGGAACACTGAAGCTTTCTTT. The encoded protein is CASRSGQGGGNTEAFF. The rearrangement uses TRBV11-2 and TRBJ1-1; TRBD1 aligns across 9 bases. This CDR3 comprises 16 residues. Germline assignment: CDR1 SGHAT and CDR2 FQNNGV. Losses at the gene ends were 6 bases for V and 1 base for J; bases not matched to a gene: 9.